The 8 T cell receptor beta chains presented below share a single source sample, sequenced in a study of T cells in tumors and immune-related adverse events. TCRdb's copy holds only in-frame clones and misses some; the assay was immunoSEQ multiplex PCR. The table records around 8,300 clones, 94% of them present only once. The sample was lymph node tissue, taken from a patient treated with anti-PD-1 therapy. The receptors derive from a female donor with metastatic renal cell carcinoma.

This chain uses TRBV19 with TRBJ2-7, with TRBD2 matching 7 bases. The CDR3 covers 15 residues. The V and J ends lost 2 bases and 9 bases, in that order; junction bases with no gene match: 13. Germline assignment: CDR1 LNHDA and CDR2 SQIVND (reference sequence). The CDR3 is CASSIRGGSWSGQYF. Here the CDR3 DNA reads TGTGCCAGTAGTATACGGGGCGGGAGTTGGTCTGGGCAGTACTTC.

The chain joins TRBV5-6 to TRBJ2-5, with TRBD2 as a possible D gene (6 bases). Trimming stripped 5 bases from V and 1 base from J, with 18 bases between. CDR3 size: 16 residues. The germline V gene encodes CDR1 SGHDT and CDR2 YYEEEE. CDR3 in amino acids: CASRSVGRETQETQYF. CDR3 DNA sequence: TGTGCCAGCAGATCCGTTGGCCGGGAGACCCAAGAGACCCAGTACTTC.

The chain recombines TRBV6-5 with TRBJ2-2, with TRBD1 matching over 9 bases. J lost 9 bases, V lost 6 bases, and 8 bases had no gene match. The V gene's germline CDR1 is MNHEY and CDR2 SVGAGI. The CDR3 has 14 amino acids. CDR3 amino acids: CASSQGQGWRELFF. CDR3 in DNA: TGTGCCAGCAGCCAGGGACAGGGATGGAGGGAGCTGTTTTTT.

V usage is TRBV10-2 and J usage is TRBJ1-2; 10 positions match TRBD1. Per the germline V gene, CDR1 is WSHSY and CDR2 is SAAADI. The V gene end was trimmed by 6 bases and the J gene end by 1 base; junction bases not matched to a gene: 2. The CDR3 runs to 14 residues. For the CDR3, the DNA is TGCGCCAGCAGGGGGACAGGGGTTAACTATGGCTACACCTTC. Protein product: CASRGTGVNYGYTF.

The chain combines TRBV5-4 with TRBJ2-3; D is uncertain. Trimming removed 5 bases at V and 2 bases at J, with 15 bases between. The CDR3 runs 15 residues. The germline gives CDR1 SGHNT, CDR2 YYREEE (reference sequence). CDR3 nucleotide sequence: TGTGCCAGCAGAAAGACAATTTTCAACACAGATACGCAGTATTTT. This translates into CASRKTIFNTDTQYF.

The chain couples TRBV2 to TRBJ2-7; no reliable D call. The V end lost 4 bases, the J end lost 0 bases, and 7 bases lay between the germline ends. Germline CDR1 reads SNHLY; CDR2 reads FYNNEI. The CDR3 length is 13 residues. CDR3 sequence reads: CASSASSSYEQYF. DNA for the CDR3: TGTGCCAGCAGTGCCTCGAGCTCCTACGAGCAGTACTTC.

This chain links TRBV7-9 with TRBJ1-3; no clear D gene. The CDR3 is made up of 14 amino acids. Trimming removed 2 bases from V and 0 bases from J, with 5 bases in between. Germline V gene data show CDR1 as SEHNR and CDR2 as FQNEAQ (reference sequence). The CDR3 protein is CASSLLSSGNTIYF. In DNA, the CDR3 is TGTGCCAGCAGCTTATTAAGCTCTGGAAACACCATATATTTT.

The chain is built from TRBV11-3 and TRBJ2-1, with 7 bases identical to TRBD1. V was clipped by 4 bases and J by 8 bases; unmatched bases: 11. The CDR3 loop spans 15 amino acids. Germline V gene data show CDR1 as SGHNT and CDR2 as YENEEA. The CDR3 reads CASSWRRQGPHEQFF. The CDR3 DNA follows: TGTGCCAGCAGCTGGCGGAGACAGGGTCCCCATGAGCAGTTCTTC.